A single sample gave rise to the 20 T cell receptor beta chains below, sequenced in a study of cytomegalovirus exposure and HLA in healthy donors. With 60 Vbeta and 13 Jbeta primers, the PCR was carried out. Clones were read by immunoSEQ multiplex PCR, and TCRdb kept only the in-frame ones, dropping some. Seen here are 140,000 or so clones, 9.4% observed once, and the top ten hold approximately 1.8%. Sequencing was carried out using PBMCs. The receptors were gathered from a male donor in good health and CMV-seronegative.

Only a few counts were recorded for this clone. The rearrangement joins TRBV4-3 to TRBJ2-3; weak D call: TRBD1 (6 bases). The CDR3 has 14 amino acids. V was pared by 8 bases and J by 0 bases, with 12 bases between. In germline, CDR1 is LGHNA, CDR2 YSLEER. CDR3 nucleotide sequence: TGCGCCAGCCGCAGCGACAGGAGCACAGATACGCAGTATTTT. Protein sequence: CASRSDRSTDTQYF.

The chain joins TRBV28 to TRBJ1-2; possible D gene TRBD1, 5 bases. This CDR3 region has 13 residues. The germline V gene encodes CDR1 MDHEN and CDR2 SYDVKM. Trimming took off 3 bases at V and 4 bases at J, with 9 bases between the two ends. DNA of the CDR3: TGTGCCAGCAGTTTTGACAGACGCTATGGCTACACCTTC. Translating it yields CASSFDRRYGYTF.

To note about this clone: The same CDR3 arises from other DNA sequences in this sample as well. The rearrangement joins TRBV7-2 to TRBJ2-5, with D tentatively TRBD2 (5 bases). The germline CDR1 and CDR2 sequences are SGHTA and FQGNSA. V was pared by 3 bases and J by 3 bases, with 11 bases between. This CDR3 contains 14 residues. The CDR3 nucleotides are TGTGCCAGCAGCTTCAATCGGGGTAAAGAGACCCAGTACTTC. Protein product: CASSFNRGKETQYF.

Of note for this clone: One end of the junction is discordant with germline, which a read error may explain. The chain links TRBV7-9 to TRBJ2-7; D ambiguous. The CDR3 extends over 14 amino acids. CDR1 SEHNR and CDR2 FQNEAQ come from the germline V gene (reference sequence). CDR3 sequence reads: CVSSLEYMVKEQYF. The CDR3 nucleotides are TGTGTCAGCAGCTTAGAGTACATGGTTAAAGAGCAGTACTTC.

This clone was found a few times. V is TRBV28 and J is TRBJ2-2; 7 nucleotides line up with TRBD2. Trimming at V came to 0 bases and at J to 4 bases, leaving 5 bases not matched to a gene. Per germline, CDR1 MDHEN and CDR2 SYDVKM. CDR3 size: 16 residues. The CDR3 nucleotides are TGTGCCAGCAGTTTATGGGGGAGGGCCCTCACCGGGGAGCTGTTTTTT. Translated, it gives CASSLWGRALTGELFF.

This clone turned up a few times. The chain carries TRBV28 and TRBJ1-1, with D perhaps TRBD1 (5 bases). V was pared by 8 bases and J by 1 base, with 8 bases between. Germline V gives CDR1 MDHEN, CDR2 SYDVKM. The CDR3 covers 12 residues. The CDR3 DNA follows: TGTGCCAGCGGGGGGTCGAACACTGAAGCTTTCTTT. Protein sequence: CASGGSNTEAFF.

This rearrangement joins TRBV4-3 to TRBJ2-2, with D uncertain. Trimming left V 1 base short and J 1 base short, with 4 bases between. The CDR3 sequence is 14 residues long. Germline values: CDR1 LGHNA, CDR2 YSLEER. The CDR3 sequence: CASSQVQNTGELFF. The CDR3 DNA sequence: TGCGCCAGCAGCCAAGTACAGAACACCGGGGAGCTGTTTTTT.

The V gene is TRBV28, the J gene TRBJ1-6; D may be TRBD1 (6 bases). The CDR3 spans 13 residues. CDR1 and CDR2 from the germline V gene are MDHEN and SYDVKM. V was clipped by 10 bases and J by 10 bases, with 17 bases between them. CDR3 protein: CATGGGLGSPLHF. Written as DNA, the CDR3 is TGTGCCACTGGGGGGGGCCTTGGGTCACCCCTCCACTTT.

The chain uses TRBV28 and TRBJ1-5; D is undetermined. Germline CDR1 and CDR2: MDHEN and SYDVKM. V was clipped by 6 bases and J by 6 bases, with 15 bases between them. The CDR3 spans 14 residues. The CDR3 sequence: CASSRQPGFQPQHF. The CDR3 nucleotides are TGTGCCAGCAGCCGTCAACCCGGGTTTCAGCCCCAGCATTTT. Using reference TRBV28 and TRBJ1-5 for the parts outside the CDR3, the full variable domain is DVKVTQSSRYLVKRTGEKVFLECVQDMDHENMFWYRQDPGLGLRLIYFSYDVKMKEKGDIPEGYSVSREKKERFSLILESASTNQTSMYLCASSRQPGFQPQHFGDGTRLSIL.

This clone has just a few counts. The J gene is TRBJ1-1, the V gene TRBV2; 8 nucleotides line up with TRBD1. V shed 5 bases, J shed 7 bases, and the junction held 3 bases outside the gene matches. Germline lookup yields CDR1 SNHLY and CDR2 FYNNEI. The CDR3 contains 12 residues. In nucleotides, the CDR3 is TGTGCCAGCAGTCGACAGGGGTTTGAAGCTTTCTTT. Amino acids: CASSRQGFEAFF.

This clone showed up just a few times. This chain joins TRBV5-6 and TRBJ1-2; 7 bases are shared with TRBD1. Germline trimming cut 4 bases from V and 2 bases from J; bases unmatched to any gene: 2. In germline, CDR1 is SGHDT, CDR2 YYEEEE. The CDR3 sequence is 13 residues long. This CDR3 is CASSETGNYGYTF. Written as DNA, the CDR3 is TGTGCCAGCAGCGAGACAGGGAACTATGGCTACACCTTC.

The rearrangement joins TRBV5-8 to TRBJ1-2, with D possibly being TRBD1 (5 bases). The CDR3 covers 15 residues. V was pared by 3 bases and J by 0 bases, with 12 bases between. Looked up from germline, CDR1 is SGHTS and CDR2 is YDEGEE. In DNA, the CDR3 is TGTGCCAGCAGCTGGGACGGGACTTCTAACTATGGCTACACCTTC. Its protein is CASSWDGTSNYGYTF. Full variable domain (outside the CDR3, taken from reference TRBV5-8 and TRBJ1-2): EAGVTQSPTHLIKTRGQQATLRCSPISGHTSVYWYQQALGLGLQFLLWYDEGEERNRGNFPPRFSGRQFPNYSSELNVNALELEDSALYLCASSWDGTSNYGYTFGSGTRLTVV.

This chain joins TRBV2 and TRBJ2-5; tentatively, D is TRBD2 (6 bases). This CDR3 spans 16 amino acids. From germline, CDR1 is SNHLY and CDR2 FYNNEI. Deletions cut 7 bases from V and 1 base from J, with 19 bases between. CDR3 residues: CASIPLTGAPQETQYF. The CDR3 region has the DNA TGTGCCAGCATCCCTCTCACGGGAGCCCCCCAAGAGACCCAGTACTTC.

CDR3 nucleotides: TGTGCCAGCAGCTCCAGGGGGCGTTCCACTGAAGCTTTCTTT. It specifies CASSSRGRSTEAFF. This chain links TRBV7-3 with TRBJ1-1, with 8 bases lining up with TRBD1. Per the germline V gene, CDR1 is SGHTA and CDR2 is FQGTGA. Trimming at V came to 4 bases and at J to 4 bases, leaving 5 bases not matched to a gene. This CDR3 is 14 amino acids long.

J is TRBJ2-5 and V is TRBV6-5, with TRBD1 identical over 8 bases. J gave up 1 base and V 3 bases, and 7 bases lay outside the gene matches. The CDR3 consists of 16 residues. Germline V gene data show CDR1 as MNHEY and CDR2 as SVGAGI. In nucleotides, the CDR3 is TGTGCCAGCAGTTATCTCGGGGGACAGGCCCAAGAGACCCAGTACTTC. It codes for CASSYLGGQAQETQYF.

This clone has more than one count but fewer than ten. The rearrangement links TRBV4-1 to TRBJ1-5; tentative D call: TRBD1 (5 bases). Germline CDR1 is MGHRA and CDR2 is YSYEKL. This CDR3 is built from 17 residues. V shed 1 base and J shed 4 bases, with 17 bases lying between them. This CDR3 is CASSQVAGQGGNQPQHF. In DNA, the CDR3 is TGCGCCAGCAGCCAAGTAGCCGGGCAGGGAGGGAATCAGCCCCAGCATTTT.

This chain joins TRBV9 and TRBJ2-1, with 11 bases fitting TRBD2. Germline values: CDR1 SGDLS, CDR2 YYNGEE. CDR3 length: 17 amino acids. Germline trimming cut 0 bases from V and 5 bases from J; bases unmatched to any gene: 7. The CDR3 DNA is TGTGCCAGCAGCGTAGGACTAGCGGGGAATTACGACAATGAGCAGTTCTTC. This translates into CASSVGLAGNYDNEQFF.

This clone showed up just a few times. The rearrangement uses TRBV5-8 and TRBJ1-5, with D uncertain. The CDR3 is made up of 13 amino acids. The V and J ends lost 0 bases and 6 bases respectively, with 7 bases between them. Looked up from germline, CDR1 is SGHTS and CDR2 is YDEGEE. The CDR3, as DNA: TGTGCCAGCAGCTTGGCCGCGGCTCAGCCCCAGCATTTT. Translating gives CASSLAAAQPQHF.

A few counts support this clone. The gene calls are TRBV11-2 and TRBJ2-3; 7 bases fit TRBD2. V gave up 7 bases and J gave up 5 bases; unmatched junction bases: 6. CDR3 length equals 13 residues. CDR1 is SGHAT and CDR2 is FQNNGV in the germline V gene. CDR3 loop: CASTLGGVDTQYF. The CDR3 DNA reads TGTGCCAGCACCTTGGGGGGGGTAGATACGCAGTATTTT. Drawing the rest from reference TRBV11-2 and TRBJ2-3, the complete variable domain is EAGVAQSPRYKIIEKRQSVAFWCNPISGHATLYWYQQILGQGPKLLIQFQNNGVVDDSQLPKDRFSAERLKGVDSTLKIQPAKLEDSAVYLCASTLGGVDTQYFGPGTRLTVL.

This chain links TRBV27 with TRBJ2-7; 8 nucleotides line up with TRBD1. This CDR3 spans 14 amino acids. The V gene end was trimmed by 8 bases and the J gene end by 2 bases; junction bases not matched to a gene: 8. CDR1 and CDR2 (germline): MNHEY, SMNVEV (reference sequence). For the CDR3, the DNA is TGTGCCAGCCATTCCCCGGGACAGGCCTACGAGCAGTACTTC. This codes for CASHSPGQAYEQYF.